These T cell receptor beta chains were read from a single sample in a study of T cell repertoires in cytomegalovirus infection. TCRdb analysed the reads with MiXCR anew, one entry per CDR3 protein. The sample has about 320,000 distinct CDR3 sequences, 9.5% seen once. Sequenced material: PBMCs. These receptors were collected from a human donor in good health (CMV status not recorded). Some clones in this sample may be carry-over from other donors' samples. Each CDR3 is given with its conserved first and last residue. The order of the fields is J gene, CDR3 length, V gene, D gene, clone size, CDR3 protein, CDR3 DNA. The D gene is left open where the match is weak. Size tells how often a clone was seen (once, few, many) or the class of an expanded clone, and some rows leave it out.

TRBJ2-4 | 14 | TRBV7-9 | NA | few | CASSFPGSKNIQYF | TGTGCCAGCAGCTTTCCGGGATCCAAAAACATTCAGTACTTC
TRBJ2-2 | 15 | TRBV19 | NA | many | CASSIIGGQSGELFF | TGTGCCAGTAGTATAATAGGGGGGCAATCCGGGGAGCTGTTTTTT
TRBJ1-1 | 14 | TRBV3-1 | NA | NA | CASSQLAGIPEALF | TGTGCCAGCAGCCAATTAGCAGGGATACCTGAAGCTTTGTTT
TRBJ2-4 | 13 | TRBV6-1 | NA | few | CASMSTPRDIQYF | TGTGCCAGCATGTCGACTCCTCGAGACATTCAGTACTTC
TRBJ2-7 | 13 | TRBV15 | TRBD1 | NA | CATSRDRGHEQYF | TGTGCCACCAGCAGGGACAGGGGGCACGAGCAGTACTTC
TRBJ1-3 | 15 | TRBV7-8 | NA | many | CATGRGLTSGNTIYF | TGTGCCACCGGGAGGGGACTGACCTCTGGAAACACCATATATTTT
TRBJ1-4 | 15 | TRBV19 | NA | many | CASSIRTATNEKLFF | TGTGCCAGTAGTATTCGGACAGCAACTAATGAAAAACTGTTTTTT
TRBJ1-5 | 12 | TRBV7-3 | NA | NA | CASSSKAASQHF | TGTGCCAGCAGCTCCAAAGCGGCTTCCCAGCATTTT
TRBJ2-1 | 14 | TRBV7-2 | TRBD2 | many | CASRASGGGREQFF | TGTGCCAGCAGGGCTAGCGGGGGGGGCCGTGAGCAGTTCTTC
TRBJ1-1 | 15 | TRBV5-4 | NA | NA | CASSYRGPQNTEAFF | TGTGCCAGCAGCTACCGGGGGCCACAGAACACTGAAGCTTTCTTT
TRBJ1-5 | 16 | TRBV7-2 | NA | many | CASSPGIGPGNQPQHF | TGTGCCAGCAGCCCCGGGATAGGGCCGGGCAATCAGCCCCAGCATTTT
TRBJ2-7 | 16 | TRBV5-4 | NA | NA | CASSYPAGSVFYEQYF | TGTGCCAGCAGCTATCCCGCCGGGAGTGTATTCTACGAGCAGTACTTC
TRBJ2-6 | 16 | TRBV4-3 | TRBD1 | NA | CASSPVGQAGANVLTF | TGCGCCAGCAGCCCGGTGGGACAGGCCGGGGCCAACGTCCTGACTTTC
TRBJ2-3 | 15 | TRBV9 | TRBD2 | many | CASSGTSGITDTQYF | TGTGCCAGCAGCGGGACTAGCGGCATCACAGATACGCAGTATTTT
TRBJ2-5 | 13 | TRBV5-4 | TRBD1 | NA | CAGKDREEKTQYF | TGTGCCGGGAAGGACAGGGAGGAGAAGACCCAGTACTTC
TRBJ1-1 | 14 | TRBV7-6 | TRBD1 | NA | CASSQDRGSTEAFF | TGTGCCAGCAGCCAAGACAGGGGTTCCACTGAAGCTTTCTTT
TRBJ2-7 | 14 | TRBV7-2 | NA | many | CASSLELSVGEQYF | TGTGCCAGCAGCTTAGAATTGTCAGTGGGCGAGCAGTACTTC
TRBJ2-3 | 15 | TRBV9 | TRBD1 | few | CASSVVGQGTDTQYF | TGTGCCAGCAGCGTAGTCGGACAGGGGACAGATACGCAGTATTTT
TRBJ2-7 | 17 | TRBV7-2 | NA | many | CASSPPLGFGNEYEQYF | TGTGCCAGCAGCCCCCCGCTAGGGTTCGGAAACGAGTACGAGCAGTACTTC
TRBJ1-2 | 16 | TRBV6-5 | NA | many | CASSPPVLGQIYGYTF | TGTGCCAGCAGCCCCCCCGTCCTTGGACAGATTTATGGCTACACCTTC
TRBJ1-2 | 14 | TRBV7-2 | NA | few | CASSLRQTDYGYTF | TGTGCCAGCAGCTTAAGACAGACCGACTATGGCTACACCTTC
TRBJ2-1 | 15 | TRBV12-3/TRBV12-4 | TRBD2 | many | CASSILAAIYNEQFF | TGTGCCAGCAGTATACTAGCGGCTATATACAATGAGCAGTTCTTC
TRBJ1-5 | 14 | TRBV4-1 | TRBD1 | few | CASSHLDRDQPQHF | TGCGCCAGCAGCCACCTAGACAGGGACCAGCCCCAGCATTTT
TRBJ1-5 | 13 | TRBV28 | TRBD1 | many | CASRRTGRQPQHF | TGTGCCAGCAGACGGACAGGGCGGCAGCCCCAGCATTTT
TRBJ2-1 | 16 | TRBV7-2 | TRBD2 | NA | CASSLGGLAGAGEQFF | TGTGCCAGCAGCTTAGGTGGACTAGCGGGAGCCGGTGAGCAGTTCTTC
TRBJ1-5 | 16 | TRBV7-2 | TRBD1 | many | CASSSINRGGNQPQHF | TGTGCCAGCAGCTCCATCAACAGGGGGGGCAATCAGCCCCAGCATTTT
TRBJ1-6 | 14 | TRBV7-2 | NA | many | CASSLVGGGSPLHF | TGTGCCAGCAGCTTAGTGGGCGGAGGTTCACCCCTCCACTTT
TRBJ2-1 | 14 | TRBV14 | TRBD1 | many | CASSRFQGAVEQFF | TGTGCCAGCAGCCGGTTCCAGGGGGCGGTTGAGCAGTTCTTC
TRBJ2-7 | 15 | TRBV7-2 | NA | many | CASTPEDRDSYEQYF | TGTGCCAGCACCCCTGAGGACAGAGACTCCTACGAGCAGTACTTC
TRBJ2-7 | 13 | TRBV10-3 | NA | NA | CAMGDSFSYEQYF | TGTGCCATGGGAGACAGTTTCTCCTACGAGCAGTACTTC
TRBJ2-4 | 16 | TRBV7-8 | TRBD1 | many | CASSPRTGQAKNIQYF | TGTGCCAGCAGCCCTCGGACAGGGCAGGCCAAAAACATTCAGTACTTC
TRBJ1-5 | 17 | TRBV20-1 | NA | NA | CSAREGGGYRGNQPQHF | TGCAGTGCTAGAGAGGGGGGGGGTTACAGGGGCAATCAGCCCCAGCATTTT
TRBJ1-6 | 13 | TRBV29-1 | NA | NA | CSVGVGADSPLHF | TGCAGCGTTGGGGTCGGGGCCGATTCACCCCTCCACTTT
TRBJ2-4 | 13 | TRBV12-3/TRBV12-4 | NA | once | CASSNLAKNIQYF | TGTGCCAGCTCAAATTTAGCCAAAAACATTCAGTACTTC
TRBJ2-7 | 13 | TRBV6-2/TRBV6-3 | TRBD2 | few | CASSGLVGYEQYF | TGTGCCAGCAGCGGACTAGTGGGCTACGAGCAGTACTTC
TRBJ1-4 | 13 | TRBV7-9 | NA | NA | CASSQLTGEKLFF | TGTGCCAGCAGCCAACTTACTGGTGAAAAACTGTTTTTT
TRBJ2-3 | 15 | TRBV3-1 | NA | few | CASSHFGGSTDTQYF | TGTGCCAGCAGCCATTTCGGCGGGTCCACAGATACGCAGTATTTT
TRBJ2-1 | 15 | TRBV5-1 | NA | few | CASSRTSDSYNEQFF | TGCGCCAGCAGCCGGACATCCGACTCCTACAATGAGCAGTTCTTC
TRBJ1-5 | 15 | TRBV20-1 | NA | NA | CSARASGNSNQPQHF | TGCAGTGCTAGAGCATCGGGGAATAGCAATCAGCCCCAGCATTTT
TRBJ2-7 | 14 | TRBV6-1 | NA | many | CASSESHFSYEQYF | TGTGCCAGCAGTGAAAGTCATTTCTCCTACGAGCAGTACTTC
TRBJ1-4 | 15 | TRBV7-9 | NA | few | CASNPPGQSNEKLFF | TGTGCCAGCAACCCCCCGGGACAAAGTAATGAAAAACTGTTTTTT
TRBJ1-5 | 16 | TRBV20-1 | TRBD1 | many | CSARDTGTGANQPQHF | TGCAGTGCTAGAGATACCGGGACAGGAGCTAATCAGCCCCAGCATTTT